This T cell receptor (beta chain) was retrieved from a study of sequential checkpoint blockade in melanoma. TCRdb's table, derived via immunoSEQ multiplex PCR, lists solely in-frame clones and lacks some. Of under 9,000 clones listed, under 80% were seen once; the top ten hold about 50%. Regarding treatment: randomized to nivolumab then ipilimumab (arm A) or the reverse (arm B). No patient had prior DNA-damaging chemotherapy. V dropped 2 bases and J dropped 0 bases, with 11 bases sitting between them. CDR1 and CDR2 from the germline V gene are MNHEY and SVGAGI. This CDR3 contains 15 residues. The gene calls are TRBV6-5 and TRBJ2-7; tentative D call: TRBD1 (5 bases). This receptor was taken from a human patient with melanoma. Some clones in this sample may be carry-over from other donors' samples. Source: CD8+ T cells sorted from blood (inferred from file names), taken from a patient given nivolumab and ipilimumab in sequence. The CDR3 nucleotides are TGTGCCAGCAGTTACGGTAGGGGCAGCTCCTACGAGCAGTACTTC. It codes for CASSYGRGSSYEQYF.